Presented here are 10 T cell receptor beta chains from one specimen sequenced in a study of T cell responses to AZD1222 COVID-19 vaccine. Only in-frame clones appear in the TCRdb table, and some are missing; sequencing was by immunoSEQ multiplex PCR. The sample gives about 120,000 clones, 80% to 90% of which show up once; almost 9.5% is in the top ten. The sequencing used peripheral blood, collected on day 0 of AZD1222 vaccination. These receptors were obtained from an adult in good health.

The chain recombines TRBV5-1 with TRBJ2-5, with a possible D match to TRBD1 (5 bases). Deletions cut 4 bases from V and 2 bases from J, with 15 bases between. The CDR3 is 15 residues long. CDR1 SGHRS and CDR2 YFSETQ come from the germline V gene. CDR3 DNA: TGCGCCAGCAGCCGTGCAACAGGCGAGCAAGAGACCCAGTACTTC. Protein product: CASSRATGEQETQYF.

This clone was observed a single time. The chain combines TRBV27 with TRBJ1-5; 8 positions match TRBD1. The CDR3 has 14 amino acids. The germline CDR1 and CDR2 sequences are MNHEY and SMNVEV (reference sequence). V dropped 4 bases and J dropped 6; count of bases not matched to a gene: 5. Here the CDR3 reads CASSWTGRAQPQHF. The CDR3 nucleotides are TGTGCCAGCAGTTGGACAGGGCGGGCTCAGCCCCAGCATTTT.

This chain joins TRBV18 and TRBJ1-2; 8 nucleotides agree with TRBD1. CDR3 length: 13 residues. Trimming removed 8 bases from V and 2 bases from J; junction bases left unmatched: 4. Germline lookup yields CDR1 KGHSH and CDR2 LQKENI. CDR3 coding DNA: TGTGCCAGCACCCAGGGGGCAAACTATGGCTACACCTTC. Amino acid sequence: CASTQGANYGYTF.

V and J are TRBV5-1 and TRBJ2-5, with D uncertain. The CDR3 length is 13 residues. The germline V and J ends were trimmed by 1 base and 3 bases, with 7 bases remaining between them. The germline gives CDR1 SGHRS, CDR2 YFSETQ. CDR3 protein: CASSLFQEETQYF. As DNA, the CDR3 is TGCGCCAGCAGCTTGTTCCAGGAAGAGACCCAGTACTTC.

The V call is TRBV7-6, the J call TRBJ2-5; 7 bases line up with TRBD1. The ends lost 3 bases at V and 5 bases at J; junction bases unmatched: 6. Germline V gene sequence: CDR1 SGHVS, CDR2 FNYEAQ. The CDR3 has 14 residues. CDR3 sequence reads: CASSLGTVEETQYF. Here the CDR3 DNA reads TGTGCCAGCAGCTTGGGGACAGTGGAGGAGACCCAGTACTTC.

This chain uses TRBV30 with TRBJ1-5, with a weak D call TRBD1 (5 bases). Germline loops: CDR1 GTSNPN, CDR2 SVGIG (reference sequence). This CDR3 spans 14 amino acids. V lost 4 bases and J lost 5, with 15 bases in between. The CDR3 loop is CAWTHGGTHQPQHF. The CDR3 DNA is TGTGCCTGGACCCACGGGGGGACCCATCAGCCCCAGCATTTT.

The V call is TRBV11-3, the J call TRBJ2-7, with D hard to call. This CDR3 contains 14 residues. Germline CDR1 reads SGHNT; CDR2 reads YENEEA. V lost 4 bases to trimming and J lost 1 base, with 11 bases between them. CDR3 DNA: TGTGCCAGCAGCTCCCCTCCAGAGTCCTACGAGCAGTACTTC. It codes for CASSSPPESYEQYF.

This clone was detected once. V and J are TRBV10-1 and TRBJ2-1; TRBD2 aligns across 11 bases. CDR1 WNHNN and CDR2 SYGVQD come from the germline V gene (reference sequence). With 8 bases clipped from V and 9 bases from J, the junction kept 9 bases outside the gene matches. The CDR3 runs 14 residues. Here the CDR3 reads CASPRLAGPSEQFF. The CDR3 bases are TGCGCCAGCCCTAGACTAGCGGGGCCAAGTGAGCAGTTCTTC.

The rearrangement joins TRBV30 to TRBJ1-6, with 10 bases matching TRBD1. Germline trimming cut 3 bases from V and 9 bases from J; bases unmatched to any gene: 11. Germline CDR1 GTSNPN, CDR2 SVGIG (reference sequence). The CDR3 length is 16 residues. The CDR3 sequence is CAWRDYRQGASSPLHF. The DNA for the CDR3 is TGTGCCTGGAGGGACTACCGACAGGGGGCGAGTTCACCCCTCCACTTT.

DNA for the CDR3: TGTGCCAGTAGTACCGGCCAGGGGTCCAGGGTCCTCAATGAGCAGTTCTTC. It yields the protein CASSTGQGSRVLNEQFF. V is TRBV19 and J is TRBJ2-1; D perhaps matches TRBD1 (6 bases). Trimming left V 4 bases short and J 6 bases short, with 22 bases between. This CDR3 is built from 17 residues. CDR1 is LNHDA, CDR2 SQIVND, per germline (reference sequence).